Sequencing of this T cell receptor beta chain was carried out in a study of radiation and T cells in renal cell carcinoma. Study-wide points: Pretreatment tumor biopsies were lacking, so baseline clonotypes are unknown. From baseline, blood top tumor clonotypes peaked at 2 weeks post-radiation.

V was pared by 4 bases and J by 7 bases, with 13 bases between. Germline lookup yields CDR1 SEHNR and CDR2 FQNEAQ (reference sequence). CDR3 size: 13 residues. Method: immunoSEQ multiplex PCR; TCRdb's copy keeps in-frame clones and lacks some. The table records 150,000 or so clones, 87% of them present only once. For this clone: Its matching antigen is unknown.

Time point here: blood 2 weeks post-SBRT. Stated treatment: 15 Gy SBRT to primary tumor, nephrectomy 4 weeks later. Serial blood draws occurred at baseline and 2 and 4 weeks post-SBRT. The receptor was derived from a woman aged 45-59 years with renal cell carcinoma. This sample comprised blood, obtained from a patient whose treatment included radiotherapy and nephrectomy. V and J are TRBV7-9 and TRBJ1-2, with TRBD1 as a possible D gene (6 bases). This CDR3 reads CASSSVGGAGYTF. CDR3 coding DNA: TGTGCCAGCAGCTCGGTTGGGGGGGCTGGCTACACCTTC.